The clone carrying this T cell receptor beta chain has only a few counts. Its specificity is unknown. V lost 5 bases, J lost 0 bases, and 3 bases stayed unmatched. The V gene's germline CDR1 is WNHNN and CDR2 SYGVQD (reference sequence). This CDR3 is built from 14 residues. This specimen belongs to a study of cytomegalovirus exposure and HLA in healthy donors. Overall study findings and caveats: Later analysis suggested most CMV-associated TCR beta chains were HLA-restricted. Later findings reportedly placed an Asian-associated ancestry cluster below the approximately 630-donor mean for N-insertions.

PCR was performed using 60 Vbeta and 13 Jbeta primers. Profiled with immunoSEQ multiplex PCR; TCRdb holds only in-frame clones, not every one. The sample lists about 43,000 clones, roughly half occurring once. The chain uses TRBV10-1 and TRBJ1-1; 7 bases align to TRBD1. The TCR originated in a man aged 55 to 70 in good health and CMV-seronegative. The sequencing sample was made of PBMCs. CDR3 in amino acids: CASSPGTVNTEAFF. In DNA form, the CDR3 reads TGCGCCAGCAGTCCTGGGACAGTGAACACTGAAGCTTTCTTT.